Shown below are 8 T cell receptor beta chains from a single sample sequenced in a study of T-cell memory formation after mild COVID-19 (dated by TCRdb to about 2021). The library was built by means of 5' RACE. This sample was sequenced with an Illumina NovaSeq 6000. TCRdb reworked the public reads: Q25 trimming with fastp, MiXCR clone assembly, productive beta chains retained. Under each unique CDR3 protein, matching rows form one entry showing the most common genes and DNA. Here the sample has 180,000 or so distinct CDR3 sequences; under 14% occur a single time. The ten largest clones take up 3% to 4% of the sample. Material: PBMCs or a T cell subset sorted from them (not recorded which). These receptors came from a man between 18 and 35 years old who had mild COVID-19 (a few samples of this study predate the infection). The sample titles of this study are shuffled in the database, so cell type and time point are left out; the donor was told from shared clones.

The V gene is TRBV5-4, the J gene TRBJ2-2; D may be TRBD1 or TRBD2 (5 bases each). The V gene's germline CDR1 is SGHNT and CDR2 YYREEE (reference sequence). V lost 0 bases, J lost 6 bases, and 12 bases lay in between. The CDR3 is 15 residues long. In DNA, the CDR3 is TGTGCCAGCAGCTTGGCCGGGACCCCCCCCGGGGAGCTGTTTTTT. It specifies CASSLAGTPPGELFF.

The gene calls are TRBV5-1 and TRBJ2-1; either TRBD1 or TRBD2 may supply D (7 bases each). This CDR3 region has 18 residues. Per the germline V gene, CDR1 is SGHRS and CDR2 is YFSETQ. Trimming took off 4 bases at V and 3 bases at J, with 23 bases between the two ends. The CDR3 sequence: CASSRSGIQGGVYNEQFF. The CDR3 nucleotides are TGCGCCAGCAGCCGGTCAGGGATCCAGGGGGGGGTCTACAATGAGCAGTTCTTC.

This clonotype was counted ten times or more. The chain carries TRBV11-2 and TRBJ2-5; 11 bases are a match to TRBD2. Germline CDR1 and CDR2: SGHAT and FQNNGV. The CDR3 covers 15 residues. The trim removed 6 bases at V and 4 bases at J, leaving 7 bases unmatched. The DNA of the CDR3 is TGTGCCAGCAGTCTAAATCTAGCGGGGGGAGAGACCCAGTACTTC. This gives the protein CASSLNLAGGETQYF.

This clonotype was counted a few times. The chain has TRBV5-1 and TRBJ2-5; D ambiguous. V lost 0 bases and J lost 2, with 14 bases in between. CDR1 and CDR2 (germline): SGHRS, YFSETQ. The CDR3 has 16 amino acids. The CDR3 bases are TGCGCCAGCAGCTTGGTAGCACTCTCGCTGCAAGAGACCCAGTACTTC. Residues: CASSLVALSLQETQYF.

The gene calls are TRBV5-4 and TRBJ2-3, with a possible D match to TRBD1 (6 bases). CDR1 SGHNT and CDR2 YYREEE come from the germline V gene (reference sequence). This CDR3 has 14 residues. V was clipped by 5 bases and J by 4 bases, with 14 bases between them. The DNA for the CDR3 is TGTGCCAGCAGTGACTCCAGGGGTCCAGATACGCAGTATTTT. Translating gives CASSDSRGPDTQYF. The entire variable domain, with the rest obtained from reference TRBV5-4 and TRBJ2-3, is as follows: ETGVTQSPTHLIKTRGQQVTLRCSSQSGHNTVSWYQQALGQGPQFIFQYYREEENGRGNFPPRFSGLQFPNYSSELNVNALELDDSALYLCASSDSRGPDTQYFGPGTRLTVL.

This rearrangement joins TRBV7-9 to TRBJ2-1; D possibly uses TRBD1 or TRBD2 (5 bases each). Germline V CDR1 and CDR2: SEHNR, FQNEAQ (reference sequence). The V end lost 2 bases, the J end lost 11 bases, and 13 bases lay between the germline ends. The CDR3 is made up of 13 amino acids. CDR3 sequence: CASSLSEGKQQFF. In DNA, the CDR3 is TGTGCCAGCAGCTTAAGTGAGGGGAAGCAGCAGTTCTTC.

This clonotype was counted a few times. This sequence joins TRBV4-1 and TRBJ1-1; tentatively, D is TRBD1 (5 bases). The V and J ends lost 4 bases and 4 bases respectively, with 7 bases between them. The germline gives CDR1 MGHRA, CDR2 YSYEKL. The CDR3 spans 12 residues. CDR3 DNA sequence: TGCGCCAGCAGCCGAGGGGTCACTGAAGCTTTCTTT. Its protein is CASSRGVTEAFF.

This clonotype was observed a handful of times. CDR3 DNA sequence: TGTGCCAGCAGCTTAGGATCGTCTAATGAAAAACTGTTTTTT. Amino acids: CASSLGSSNEKLFF. The V gene is TRBV7-8, the J gene TRBJ1-4; D not certain. Deletions cut 1 base from V and 3 bases from J, with 6 bases between. Germline loops: CDR1 SGHVS, CDR2 FQNEAQ. There are 14 residues in the CDR3.